These 26 T cell receptor beta chains share one sample of origin, sequenced in a study of T-cell memory formation after mild COVID-19. TCRdb re-called the 5' RACE reads through MiXCR, storing one row per CDR3 protein. This table holds about 470,000 distinct CDR3 sequences, around 25% found once. The sequenced sample was PBMCs or a T cell subset sorted from them (not recorded which). The receptors were gathered from an adult woman who had mild COVID-19 (a few samples of this study predate the infection). Cell type and time point are not known.

This clonotype occurred a few times. This chain links TRBV12-3 or TRBV12-4 with TRBJ1-4; D is uncertain. CDR3 length: 14 amino acids. V lost 5 bases to trimming and J lost 8 bases, with 15 bases between them. CDR3: CASSRVLLMEKLFF. For the CDR3, the DNA is TGTGCCAGCAGTCGGGTCCTTCTAATGGAAAAACTGTTTTTT.

This clonotype showed up just a few times. The chain uses TRBV4-2 and TRBJ2-6, with 9 bases that match TRBD2. Unmatched junction bases numbered 15, after V lost 4 bases and J lost 5 bases. Germline V gene lookup returns CDR1 LGHNA and CDR2 YNFKEQ. This CDR3 has 19 residues. CDR3 in amino acids: CASSRAIGGGAGRANVLTF. Here the CDR3 DNA reads TGTGCCAGCAGCCGAGCGATAGGCGGGGGGGCCGGTAGGGCCAACGTCCTGACTTTC.

CDR3 protein: CASSLPWDSGGTQYF. In DNA, the CDR3 is TGCGCCAGCAGCCTCCCGTGGGACTCAGGGGGGACCCAGTACTTC. The chain joins TRBV4-1 to TRBJ2-5, with D perhaps matching TRBD1 (7 bases). V was trimmed by 4 bases and J by 7 bases, leaving 19 bases between them. Germline CDR1 and CDR2: MGHRA and YSYEKL. The CDR3 runs to 15 residues.

The chain links TRBV18 to TRBJ2-2, with 7 bases lining up with TRBD2. Germline assignment: CDR1 KGHSH and CDR2 LQKENI. This CDR3 comprises 19 residues. J was trimmed by 0 bases and V by 2 bases; bases with no gene match: 12. The DNA of the CDR3 is TGTGCCAGCTCACCAAGTCGGGGTAGCGGGCTCGCGAACACCGGGGAGCTGTTTTTT. Translation: CASSPSRGSGLANTGELFF.

This clonotype was observed at least ten times. The V call is TRBV18, the J call TRBJ1-1, with 9 bases that match TRBD1. The V gene's germline CDR1 is KGHSH and CDR2 LQKENI. V gave up 8 bases and J gave up 3 bases; unmatched junction bases: 4. The CDR3 loop spans 13 amino acids. The CDR3 DNA is TGTGCCAGCCGACAGGGGGTGGACACTGAAGCTTTCTTT. Translation: CASRQGVDTEAFF.

This sequence joins TRBV29-1 and TRBJ2-1; 12 nucleotides agree with TRBD2. The CDR3 is 18 amino acids. V shed 7 bases and J 0 bases; nucleotides not matched to a gene: 13. Germline CDR1 and CDR2: SQVTM and ANQGSEA. The CDR3 DNA is TGCAGCGCGAAACCGGGACTAGCGGGCCTGAGCTCCTACAATGAGCAGTTCTTC. This translates into CSAKPGLAGLSSYNEQFF.

The J gene is TRBJ2-3, the V gene TRBV5-1, with D possibly TRBD2 on 5 matching bases. V lost 3 bases to trimming and J lost 1 base, with 12 bases between them. This CDR3 has 15 residues. Per germline, CDR1 SGHRS and CDR2 YFSETQ. CDR3 sequence reads: CASSYLAPGTDTQYF. The CDR3 DNA follows: TGCGCCAGCAGCTATCTAGCACCGGGCACAGATACGCAGTATTTT.

This chain joins TRBV9 and TRBJ1-2; possibly TRBD1 for D (5 bases). The CDR3 has 14 residues. V lost 4 bases, J lost 3 bases, and 13 bases lay in between. Germline assignment: CDR1 SGDLS and CDR2 YYNGEE. In DNA, the CDR3 is TGTGCCAGCAGCACAGGCGAATCGGACTATGGCTACACCTTC. It yields the protein CASSTGESDYGYTF.

V gene TRBV20-1 combines with J gene TRBJ2-7, with TRBD1 matching 9 bases. This CDR3 region has 15 residues. CDR1 is DFQATT and CDR2 is SNEGSKA in the germline V gene (reference sequence). With 0 bases clipped from V and 7 bases from J, the junction kept 10 bases outside the gene matches. The DNA of the CDR3 is TGCAGTGCTAGAGATTTGGGACAGGGATCCTCGGAGCAGTACTTC. It is translated as CSARDLGQGSSEQYF.

This clonotype came up a few times. The V call is TRBV9, the J call TRBJ2-2, with 8 bases fitting TRBD1. Per germline, CDR1 SGDLS and CDR2 YYNGEE. Trimming at V came to 6 bases and at J to 5 bases, leaving 6 bases not matched to a gene. CDR3 length equals 14 residues. CDR3 region: CASTRDRLTGELFF. In DNA, the CDR3 is TGTGCCAGCACCCGGGACAGGTTAACCGGGGAGCTGTTTTTT.

The sample holds a few counts of this clonotype. This rearrangement joins TRBV6-6 to TRBJ1-5; TRBD1 might be the D (5 bases). Trimming cost V 4 bases and J 6 bases, with 19 bases left between them. Germline CDR1 reads MNHNY; CDR2 reads SVGAGI (reference sequence). The CDR3 covers 16 residues. The CDR3 loop is CASSSPHGQGAQPQHF. The DNA for the CDR3 is TGTGCCAGCAGTTCACCCCATGGACAAGGGGCTCAGCCCCAGCATTTT.

This clonotype has just a few counts. V usage is TRBV12-3 or TRBV12-4 and J usage is TRBJ1-5, with 7 bases matching TRBD1. The CDR3 loop spans 15 amino acids. V was clipped by 7 bases and J by 1 base; unmatched bases: 7. CDR3 residues: CASNPTGMSNQPQHF. The CDR3, as DNA: TGTGCCAGCAACCCGACAGGGATGAGCAATCAGCCCCAGCATTTT.

The chain recombines TRBV6-1 with TRBJ2-1; 10 bases are shared with TRBD2. Germline CDR1 reads MNHNS; CDR2 reads SASEGT. Germline trimming cut 1 base from V and 7 bases from J; bases unmatched to any gene: 4. The CDR3 has 15 residues. CDR3: CASSEESLAGNEQFF. As DNA, the CDR3 is TGTGCCAGCAGTGAAGAGTCACTAGCGGGGAATGAGCAGTTCTTC.

V usage is TRBV2 and J usage is TRBJ2-3; D possibly corresponds to TRBD2 (7 bases). Trimming took 6 bases from V and 4 from J, leaving 14 bases between them. The length of the CDR3 is 14 residues. Germline CDR1 is SNHLY and CDR2 is FYNNEI. In DNA form, the CDR3 reads TGTGCCAGCAGAAGAGGCGGGGGCGCAGATACGCAGTATTTT. This gives the protein CASRRGGGADTQYF.

The rearrangement links TRBV20-1 to TRBJ2-7; D perhaps matches TRBD1 (6 bases). The CDR3 runs 11 residues. V shed 5 bases and J shed 3 bases, with 8 bases lying between them. The germline gives CDR1 DFQATT, CDR2 SNEGSKA (reference sequence). CDR3 DNA: TGCAGTGCTGGACAGTACTACGAGCAGTACTTC. Translation gives CSAGQYYEQYF.

This rearrangement joins TRBV3-1 to TRBJ2-5; 8 nucleotides agree with TRBD2. Germline CDR1 LGHDT, CDR2 YNNKEL (reference sequence). The junction had 6 bases not matched to a gene; V was cut back by 4 bases and J by 2 bases. This CDR3 contains 15 residues. This chain's CDR3 is CASSRVAGQQETQYF. The CDR3 region has the DNA TGTGCCAGCAGCCGGGTAGCGGGGCAACAAGAGACCCAGTACTTC.

The rearrangement uses TRBV12-3 or TRBV12-4 and TRBJ1-1; 8 positions agree with TRBD1. The CDR3 is 14 residues long. V was clipped by 6 bases and J by 3 bases; unmatched bases: 6. Written as DNA, the CDR3 is TGTGCCAGCAGCCCCCAGGGGGCGCACACTGAAGCTTTCTTT. It codes for CASSPQGAHTEAFF.

The count of this clonotype is one. This sequence joins TRBV7-6 and TRBJ2-7; D assignment may be TRBD1 or TRBD2 (5 bases each). Trimming removed 1 base at V and 3 bases at J, with 10 bases between. From germline, CDR1 is SGHVS and CDR2 FNYEAQ. The CDR3 contains 14 residues. CDR3 in DNA: TGTGCCAGCAGCTTAGGGGGGTTCCTCTACGAGCAGTACTTC. This translates into CASSLGGFLYEQYF. The complete variable domain, with remaining parts taken from reference TRBV7-6 and TRBJ2-7, reads GAGVSQSPRYKVTKRGQDVALRCDPISGHVSLYWYRQALGQGPEFLTYFNYEAQQDKSGLPNDRFSAERPEGSISTLTIQRTEQRDSAMYRCASSLGGFLYEQYFGPGTRLTVT.

V usage is TRBV5-1 and J usage is TRBJ2-1, with a weak D call TRBD2 (6 bases). Germline-derived CDR1 and CDR2 are SGHRS and YFSETQ. V lost 2 bases and J 4 bases, leaving 10 bases between the germline ends. The CDR3 sequence is 14 residues long. CDR3 region: CASSFFGGYNEQFF. In nucleotides, the CDR3 is TGCGCCAGCAGCTTCTTTGGGGGGTACAATGAGCAGTTCTTC.

The sample holds one count of this clonotype. The V and J genes are TRBV20-1 and TRBJ2-2; 8 bases map to TRBD1. The J segment lost 3 bases and the V segment lost 2 bases, leaving 11 bases of the junction unmatched. Germline values: CDR1 DFQATT, CDR2 SNEGSKA (reference sequence). The CDR3 is made up of 17 amino acids. CDR3 coding DNA: TGCAGTGCTAGACGGGCGGAGGACAGGGCGTACACCGGGGAGCTGTTTTTT. Protein product: CSARRAEDRAYTGELFF.

The chain has TRBV9 and TRBJ2-1; 9 positions agree with TRBD1. After removal of 0 bases from V and 3 bases from J, the junction contained 1 base not matched to a gene. CDR3 length: 15 amino acids. Germline V CDR1 and CDR2: SGDLS, YYNGEE. This CDR3 reads CASSVGDRVYNEQFF. As DNA, the CDR3 is TGTGCCAGCAGCGTAGGGGACAGGGTCTACAATGAGCAGTTCTTC.

V usage is TRBV19 and J usage is TRBJ2-1, with a weak D call TRBD2 (6 bases). CDR3 length: 16 residues. Per the germline V gene, CDR1 is LNHDA and CDR2 is SQIVND (reference sequence). Trimming pared 7 bases from V and 7 bases from J, leaving 23 bases between. The CDR3 is CASNPPGLWGRNEQFF. CDR3 in DNA: TGTGCCAGTAATCCACCGGGACTTTGGGGTCGAAATGAGCAGTTCTTC. Complete variable domain (other parts from reference TRBV19 and TRBJ2-1): DGGITQSPKYLFRKEGQNVTLSCEQNLNHDAMYWYRQDPGQGLRLIYYSQIVNDFQKGDIAEGYSVSREKKESFPLTVTSAQKNPTAFYLCASNPPGLWGRNEQFFGPGTRLTVL.

The chain is built from TRBV19 and TRBJ2-5; perhaps TRBD2 as D (5 bases). V shed 6 bases and J shed 0 bases, with 8 bases lying between them. The CDR3 loop spans 13 amino acids. Germline CDR1 reads LNHDA; CDR2 reads SQIVND (reference sequence). The CDR3 DNA reads as TGTGCCAGTAGCGAACTAGACCAAGAGACCCAGTACTTC. Translated, it gives CASSELDQETQYF. The variable domain in full, with the rest retrieved from reference TRBV19 and TRBJ2-5, is DGGITQSPKYLFRKEGQNVTLSCEQNLNHDAMYWYRQDPGQGLRLIYYSQIVNDFQKGDIAEGYSVSREKKESFPLTVTSAQKNPTAFYLCASSELDQETQYFGPGTRLLVL.

The chain combines TRBV7-9 with TRBJ2-1; 10 bases are shared with TRBD1. This CDR3 contains 16 residues. The V segment lost 4 bases and the J segment 7 bases; nucleotides outside the gene matches: 10. Germline assignment: CDR1 SEHNR and CDR2 FQNEAQ (reference sequence). CDR3 DNA sequence: TGTGCCAGCAGCTCGACCGGGACAGGGGCTAAAAATGAGCAGTTCTTC. This sequence encodes CASSSTGTGAKNEQFF.

On this clonotype itself: One junction end disagrees with the germline gene, perhaps due to a read error. The V call is TRBV3-1, the J call TRBJ1-1; D may be TRBD1 (6 bases). The CDR3 is 11 amino acids. Germline assignment: CDR1 LGHDT and CDR2 YNNKEL (reference sequence). Written as DNA, the CDR3 is TGTGCCAGCAGGGGGGGCACTGAAGCTTTATTT. This encodes CASRGGTEALF.

The chain is built from TRBV2 and TRBJ1-4; D unclear. Germline lookup yields CDR1 SNHLY and CDR2 FYNNEI. This CDR3 has 15 amino acids. With 5 bases removed from V and 3 bases from J, the gap between germline ends came to 13 bases. CDR3 region: CASSQSSRSNEKLFF. Here the CDR3 DNA reads TGTGCCAGCAGTCAGTCGAGCAGATCTAATGAAAAACTGTTTTTT.